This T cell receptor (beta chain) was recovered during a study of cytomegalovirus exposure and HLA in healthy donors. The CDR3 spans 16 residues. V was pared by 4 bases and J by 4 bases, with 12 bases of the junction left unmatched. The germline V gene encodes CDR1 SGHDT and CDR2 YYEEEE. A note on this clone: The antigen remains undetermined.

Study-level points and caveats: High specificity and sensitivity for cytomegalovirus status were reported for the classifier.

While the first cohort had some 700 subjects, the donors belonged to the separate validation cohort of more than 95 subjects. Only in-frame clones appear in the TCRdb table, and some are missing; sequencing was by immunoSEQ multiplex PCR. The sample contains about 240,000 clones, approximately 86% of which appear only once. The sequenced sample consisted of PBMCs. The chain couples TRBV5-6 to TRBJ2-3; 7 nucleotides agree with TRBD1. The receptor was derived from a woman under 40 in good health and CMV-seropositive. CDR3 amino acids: CASSLTDRVFADTQYF. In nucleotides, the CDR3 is TGTGCCAGCAGCCTAACCGACAGGGTCTTCGCAGATACGCAGTATTTT.